One and the same sample provided the 23 T cell receptor beta chains below, sequenced in a study of memory CD8 T cells in hepatitis C reinfection. Described time point: peak reinfection, 3 to 8 weeks after reinfection detection. TCR sequencing was done directly ex vivo on sorted cells, without expansion in vitro. Method: immunoSEQ multiplex PCR; TCRdb's copy keeps in-frame clones and lacks some. The data show 40,000 to 45,000 clones, 70% to 90% seen once. Sequences were obtained from naive CD8+ T cells sorted from blood. The receptors were gathered from a man between 18 and 29 years old with hepatitis C virus infection.

The chain uses TRBV7-9 and TRBJ2-3, with D possibly TRBD2 on 5 matching bases. This CDR3 has 16 amino acids. Germline V gene data show CDR1 as SEHNR and CDR2 as FQNEAQ (reference sequence). Trimming cost V 4 bases and J 2 bases, with 16 bases left between them. CDR3 region: CASSSPGIPLTDTQYF. The CDR3 nucleotides are TGTGCCAGCAGCTCCCCCGGGATCCCTCTCACAGATACGCAGTATTTT.

The chain combines TRBV11-3 with TRBJ2-1; TRBD1 agrees at 12 bases. J lost 8 bases, V lost 5 bases, and 10 bases had no gene match. The CDR3 runs 16 residues. Germline V gives CDR1 SGHNT, CDR2 YENEEA. The CDR3 DNA sequence: TGTGCCAGCAGCCTATTGGGACAGGGGGCGGTCGATGAGCAGTTCTTC. This codes for CASSLLGQGAVDEQFF. Full variable domain (rest looked up from reference TRBV11-3 and TRBJ2-1): EAGVVQSPRYKIIEKKQPVAFWCNPISGHNTLYWYLQNLGQGPELLIRYENEEAVDDSQLPKDRFSAERLKGVDSTLKIQPAELGDSAVYLCASSLLGQGAVDEQFFGPGTRLTVL.

CDR3 loop: CAPTGSYGYTF. For the CDR3, the DNA is TGTGCCCCCACGGGGAGCTATGGCTACACCTTC. The chain uses TRBV25-1 and TRBJ1-2; D not certain. The V end lost 11 bases, the J end lost 4 bases, and 11 bases lay between the germline ends. Germline V CDR1 and CDR2: MGHDK, SYGVNS. The CDR3 sequence is 11 residues long.

Only one count was recorded for this clone. This rearrangement joins TRBV4-1 to TRBJ2-1; TRBD1 agrees at 9 bases. Trimming cost V 2 bases and J 8 bases; bases outside gene matches: 7. The germline gives CDR1 MGHRA, CDR2 YSYEKL. CDR3 size: 15 residues. CDR3 loop: CASSQPNRDRDEQFF. CDR3 in DNA: TGCGCCAGCAGCCAACCGAACCGGGACAGGGATGAGCAGTTCTTC.

There are a few counts of this clone. The V call is TRBV6-5, the J call TRBJ2-1; tentative D call: TRBD1 (5 bases). The germline CDR1 and CDR2 sequences are MNHEY and SVGAGI. The CDR3 contains 15 residues. V lost 6 bases and J 5 bases, leaving 17 bases between the germline ends. In DNA, the CDR3 is TGTGCCAGCAGAGGTGACAGTTCCAGTAACAATGAGCAGTTCTTC. Protein product: CASRGDSSSNNEQFF.

This clone turned up a few times. The J gene is TRBJ1-5, the V gene TRBV5-6; the D gene is possibly TRBD1 (5 bases). The V and J ends lost 4 bases and 2 bases respectively, with 7 bases between them. The germline V gene encodes CDR1 SGHDT and CDR2 YYEEEE. The CDR3 has 13 amino acids. CDR3: CASSEQGNQPQHF. The CDR3 DNA reads TGTGCCAGCAGCGAACAGGGCAATCAGCCCCAGCATTTT.

V usage is TRBV7-9 and J usage is TRBJ2-1, with D perhaps TRBD2 (6 bases). The CDR3 consists of 15 residues. The V end was cut by 5 bases, the J end by 0 bases, with 11 bases between. Germline-derived CDR1 and CDR2 are SEHNR and FQNEAQ (reference sequence). The CDR3 loop is CASSLAGSSYNEQFF. CDR3 in DNA: TGTGCCAGCAGCCTCGCGGGGAGCTCCTACAATGAGCAGTTCTTC.

This clone has only a few counts. DNA for the CDR3: TGCGCCAGCAGCCAAGTGAGGGCAGCCAACTATGGCTACACCTTC. It encodes CASSQVRAANYGYTF. The rearrangement uses TRBV4-1 and TRBJ1-2; D is uncertain. The CDR3 spans 15 residues. Looked up from germline, CDR1 is MGHRA and CDR2 is YSYEKL. Deletions cut 1 base from V and 2 bases from J, with 11 bases between.

The rearrangement links TRBV7-9 to TRBJ1-2; D is unclear. Trimming took off 1 base at V and 3 bases at J, with 12 bases between the two ends. The CDR3 runs to 15 residues. Germline V gene data show CDR1 as SEHNR and CDR2 as FQNEAQ (reference sequence). CDR3 amino acids: CASSLVVGRDYGYTF. The CDR3 nucleotides are TGTGCCAGCAGCTTAGTAGTGGGCCGAGACTATGGCTACACCTTC.

This clone was recorded a few times. The genes are TRBV6-1 and TRBJ2-5; no reliable D call. This CDR3 comprises 14 residues. Germline CDR1 reads MNHNS; CDR2 reads SASEGT. V lost 3 bases, J lost 2 bases, and 10 bases lay in between. This CDR3 reads CASSDLVRQETQYF. The CDR3, as DNA: TGTGCCAGCAGTGATTTAGTCCGACAAGAGACCCAGTACTTC.

This rearrangement joins TRBV6-5 to TRBJ1-1; TRBD1 matches at 8 bases. The V gene's germline CDR1 is MNHEY and CDR2 SVGAGI. This CDR3 has 14 amino acids. V was clipped by 5 bases and J by 0 bases; unmatched bases: 2. The CDR3 sequence is CASSRQGLNTEAFF. CDR3 nucleotides: TGTGCCAGCAGTCGACAGGGGCTGAACACTGAAGCTTTCTTT.

This clone has a handful of counts. CDR3 protein: CASSEIGLRTEAFF. CDR3 DNA: TGTGCCAGCAGTGAAATCGGGTTGAGGACTGAAGCTTTCTTT. The V gene is TRBV6-1, the J gene TRBJ1-1; D not resolved. Germline values: CDR1 MNHNS, CDR2 SASEGT. The CDR3 sequence is 14 residues long. V was clipped by 2 bases and J by 5 bases, with 12 bases between them.

The gene calls are TRBV6-4 and TRBJ2-7; 14 nucleotides align to TRBD2. The CDR3 has 19 amino acids. Germline trimming cut 9 bases from V and 4 bases from J; bases unmatched to any gene: 20. Germline CDR1 is MRHNA and CDR2 is SNTAGT. The DNA of the CDR3 is TGTGCCAGGCTCCTTCCCGGGACTAGCGGGGGCCCCGACGTTTACGAGCAGTACGTC. It specifies CARLLPGTSGGPDVYEQYV.

V gene TRBV7-3 combines with J gene TRBJ2-7; tentatively, D is TRBD2 (7 bases). Trimming cost V 4 bases and J 5 bases, with 18 bases left between them. Germline CDR1 and CDR2: SGHTA and FQGTGA. The CDR3 loop spans 15 amino acids. The CDR3 spells CASSSGEGAFHEQYF. As DNA, the CDR3 is TGTGCCAGCAGCTCAGGGGAGGGAGCTTTCCACGAGCAGTACTTC.

This chain joins TRBV7-9 and TRBJ2-1; perhaps TRBD2 as D (6 bases). Germline CDR1 SEHNR, CDR2 FQNEAQ (reference sequence). V was clipped by 10 bases and J by 2 bases, with 15 bases between them. This CDR3 spans 14 amino acids. In nucleotides, the CDR3 is TGTGCCACTCCCGGGGACTGGACCTACAATGAGCAGTTCTTC. It is translated as CATPGDWTYNEQFF.

V and J are TRBV7-8 and TRBJ2-5; TRBD2 aligns across 12 bases. The J call may be wrong; the DNA end is better matched by TRBJ2-7. This CDR3 has 16 residues. Germline V gives CDR1 SGHVS, CDR2 FQNEAQ. The CDR3 nucleotides read TGTGCCAGCAGCTTACTAGCGGGAGGGCGAGGTTACGAGCAGTACTTC. As protein: CASSLLAGGRGYEQYF.

The genes are TRBV5-6 and TRBJ2-7, with no clear D. The CDR3 runs to 12 residues. From germline, CDR1 is SGHDT and CDR2 YYEEEE. Deletions cut 2 bases from V and 6 bases from J, with 9 bases between. This CDR3 is CASSFRPAEQYF. CDR3 sequence (DNA): TGTGCCAGCAGCTTCAGGCCGGCCGAGCAGTACTTC.

Regarding this clone: The same CDR3 is also encoded by other DNA sequences in this sample. The CDR3 loop is CASSSSGGAAYNEQFF. The CDR3 DNA is TGTGCCAGCAGCTCTAGCGGGGGGGCCGCATACAATGAGCAGTTCTTC. V is TRBV9 and J is TRBJ2-1; 12 bases are a match to TRBD2. The CDR3 totals 16 residues. CDR1 and CDR2 (germline): SGDLS, YYNGEE. V lost 4 bases to trimming and J lost 4 bases; unmatched junction nucleotides: 6.

The rearrangement links TRBV5-6 to TRBJ1-2; D unclear. CDR1 is SGHDT, CDR2 YYEEEE, per germline. With 4 bases removed from V and 8 bases from J, the gap between germline ends came to 12 bases. The CDR3 is made up of 12 amino acids. CDR3 bases: TGTGCCAGCAGCCCCCTACGGGTCGGCTACACCTTC. Protein: CASSPLRVGYTF.

This chain joins TRBV13 and TRBJ2-5; 7 nucleotides match TRBD2. This CDR3 has 12 amino acids. The V gene's germline CDR1 is PRHDT and CDR2 FYEKMQ (reference sequence). Trimming took 5 bases from V and 5 from J; bases not matched to a gene: 2. The CDR3 nucleotides are TGTGCCAGCAGCACCGGGGGGGAGACCCAGTACTTC. Protein sequence: CASSTGGETQYF.

This chain connects TRBV29-1 to TRBJ2-1, with 7 bases lining up with TRBD2. CDR3 length equals 14 residues. J lost 1 base, V lost 6 bases, and 6 bases had no gene match. The germline CDR1 and CDR2 sequences are SQVTM and ANQGSEA. The CDR3 DNA sequence: TGCAGCGTGGGAGGGACGGCATCCTACAATGAGCAGTTCTTC. Protein: CSVGGTASYNEQFF.

The chain employs TRBV7-8 and TRBJ2-7, with TRBD2 as a possible D gene (5 bases). The CDR3 contains 14 residues. Germline V gives CDR1 SGHVS, CDR2 FQNEAQ. Deletions cut 0 bases from V and 3 bases from J, with 9 bases between. The DNA for the CDR3 is TGTGCCAGCAGCTTAGCGCGGGCCAACTACGAGCAGTACTTC. It translates to CASSLARANYEQYF.

The rearrangement joins TRBV4-3 to TRBJ2-5, with 9 bases lining up with TRBD1. There are 15 residues in the CDR3. V lost 1 base to trimming and J lost 1 base; unmatched junction nucleotides: 1. Germline V CDR1 and CDR2: LGHNA, YSLEER. This CDR3 reads CASSQGDRAQETQYF. CDR3 DNA sequence: TGCGCCAGCAGCCAAGGGGACAGGGCCCAAGAGACCCAGTACTTC.